This entry lists 26 T cell receptor beta chains sequenced from one sample in a study of T cell clonotyping in hematopoietic cell transplantation. The assay was immunoSEQ multiplex PCR, and TCRdb's table has in-frame clones only and misses some. The table shows about 3,500 clones, with 70% to 85% occurring only once. Sequences were derived from peripheral blood mononuclear cells, sampled at the time of graft-versus-host disease after allogeneic stem cell transplant. Receptors originate from a female patient in her 50s who had an allogeneic stem cell transplant from an unrelated donor, so the T cells may come from the graft donor. Some clones in this sample may be carry-over from other donors' samples.

Only one count was recorded for this clone. This chain joins TRBV5-1 and TRBJ1-1, with a weak D call TRBD1 (5 bases). CDR1 is SGHRS, CDR2 YFSETQ, per germline. With 3 bases removed from V and 3 bases from J, the gap between germline ends came to 9 bases. The CDR3 runs 13 residues. The CDR3 is CASSWGSDTEAFF. The CDR3 DNA reads as TGCGCCAGCAGCTGGGGGAGTGACACTGAAGCTTTCTTT.

Only one count was recorded for this clone. The chain is built from TRBV19 and TRBJ1-1; D remains unclear. Germline CDR1 is LNHDA and CDR2 is SQIVND (reference sequence). Trimming cost V 5 bases and J 1 base, with 14 bases left between them. The CDR3 is made up of 15 amino acids. The CDR3 loop reads CASSPETKTNTEAFF. In DNA form, the CDR3 reads TGTGCCAGTAGTCCGGAGACAAAAACGAACACTGAAGCTTTCTTT.

V gene TRBV6-1 combines with J gene TRBJ2-5, with 10 positions matching TRBD2. The CDR3 spans 15 residues. Germline CDR1 is MNHNS and CDR2 is SASEGT. V shed 1 base and J 4 bases; nucleotides not matched to a gene: 3. In DNA form, the CDR3 reads TGTGCCAGCAGTGAAGAGAGCGGGGGGGTAGAGACCCAGTACTTC. It encodes CASSEESGGVETQYF.

This chain links TRBV4-1 with TRBJ1-2; D is ambiguous. The V end lost 3 bases, the J end lost 3 bases, and 11 bases lay between the germline ends. The CDR3 contains 14 residues. CDR1 is MGHRA, CDR2 YSYEKL, per germline. CDR3 sequence: CASSHKTGDYGYTF. In nucleotides, the CDR3 is TGCGCCAGCAGCCATAAAACGGGTGACTATGGCTACACCTTC.

This clone has more than one count but fewer than ten. This chain links TRBV28 with TRBJ1-5, with D possibly TRBD1 on 5 matching bases. Looked up from germline, CDR1 is MDHEN and CDR2 is SYDVKM. The CDR3 has 15 amino acids. V was pared by 6 bases and J by 0 bases, with 12 bases between. The CDR3 loop is CASRGVDVSNQPQHF. DNA of the CDR3: TGTGCCAGCAGGGGGGTGGACGTTAGCAATCAGCCCCAGCATTTT.

This chain connects TRBV25-1 to TRBJ1-2; D possibly corresponds to TRBD1 (5 bases). CDR1 is MGHDK and CDR2 is SYGVNS in the germline V gene. This CDR3 region has 17 residues. V shed 6 bases and J shed 6 bases, with 26 bases lying between them. As DNA, the CDR3 is TGTGCCAGCAGCGGCGCTAGGCTCAGTCAGGGCCTGCATGGCTACACCTTC. It codes for CASSGARLSQGLHGYTF.

V is TRBV7-2 and J is TRBJ2-5, with D possibly being TRBD1 (7 bases). Germline CDR1 SGHTA, CDR2 FQGNSA. CDR3 length: 12 residues. V was clipped by 5 bases and J by 7 bases, with 11 bases between them. CDR3 in amino acids: CASSPQGGTQYF. The DNA of the CDR3 is TGTGCCAGCAGCCCGCAGGGGGGGACCCAGTACTTC.

The V gene is TRBV4-2, the J gene TRBJ2-7; D not certain. V was pared by 0 bases and J by 2 bases, with 8 bases between. The CDR3 extends over 14 amino acids. Germline V gives CDR1 LGHNA, CDR2 YNFKEQ. For the CDR3, the DNA is TGTGCCAGCAGCCAAGAGTTAGGAGCCTACGAGCAGTACTTC. Translated, it gives CASSQELGAYEQYF.

The chain has TRBV6-5 and TRBJ1-2; the match to TRBD1 covers 7 bases. With 2 bases clipped from V and 6 bases from J, the junction kept 6 bases outside the gene matches. The CDR3 contains 14 residues. The germline gives CDR1 MNHEY, CDR2 SVGAGI. The CDR3 nucleotides read TGTGCCAGCAGTTACCGGGACAGAACTAATGGCTACACCTTC. It specifies CASSYRDRTNGYTF.

This clone has a single count. The chain is built from TRBV7-9 and TRBJ1-2, with D possibly being TRBD1 (5 bases). V was cut by 2 bases and J by 6 bases, with 16 bases left in between. This CDR3 has 15 amino acids. CDR1 and CDR2 from the germline V gene are SEHNR and FQNEAQ (reference sequence). CDR3 sequence reads: CASSLSGARLDGYTF. The CDR3 DNA follows: TGTGCCAGCAGCTTAAGCGGGGCCAGATTAGATGGCTACACCTTC.

This clone was seen once. The V and J genes are TRBV7-8 and TRBJ2-7, with D perhaps being TRBD1 or TRBD2 (5 bases each). This CDR3 has 13 amino acids. The germline V gene encodes CDR1 SGHVS and CDR2 FQNEAQ. V was clipped by 4 bases and J by 3 bases, with 10 bases between them. The DNA of the CDR3 is TGTGCCAGCAGCTCTGGGACCTACTACGAGCAGTACTTC. Translated: CASSSGTYYEQYF.

In this sample, this clone turned up once. The V and J genes are TRBV7-9 and TRBJ1-5; unclear D gene. The CDR3 totals 14 residues. The V end was cut by 3 bases, the J end by 2 bases, with 8 bases between. Germline V gene lookup returns CDR1 SEHNR and CDR2 FQNEAQ (reference sequence). Here the CDR3 DNA reads TGTGCCAGCAGCTTTACCGAGGGCAATCAGCCCCAGCATTTT. This translates into CASSFTEGNQPQHF.

The chain joins TRBV6-5 to TRBJ2-5; 7 bases map to TRBD1. Looked up from germline, CDR1 is MNHEY and CDR2 is SVGAGI. The J segment lost 0 bases and the V segment lost 7 bases, leaving 5 bases of the junction unmatched. CDR3 length: 14 amino acids. The CDR3 region is CASTWGQYQETQYF. In nucleotides, the CDR3 is TGTGCCAGCACCTGGGGACAGTACCAAGAGACCCAGTACTTC.

The J gene is TRBJ1-1, the V gene TRBV28, with 10 bases aligning to TRBD1. From germline, CDR1 is MDHEN and CDR2 SYDVKM. This CDR3 has 15 residues. The trim removed 6 bases at V and 5 bases at J, leaving 9 bases unmatched. The CDR3 loop is CASRSLTGGATEAFF. The CDR3 region has the DNA TGTGCCAGCAGGTCTTTGACAGGGGGCGCGACTGAAGCTTTCTTT.

The chain has TRBV6-6 and TRBJ1-4, with D perhaps TRBD1 (6 bases). Trimming removed 10 bases from V and 7 bases from J, with 19 bases in between. Germline V CDR1 and CDR2: MNHNY, SVGAGI (reference sequence). The CDR3 is 14 residues long. CDR3 sequence reads: CAIREEGQGEKLFF. CDR3 in DNA: TGTGCCATCAGAGAAGAGGGACAAGGTGAAAAACTGTTTTTT.

CDR3: CASSRYDSPFSGNTIYF. The CDR3 bases are TGTGCCAGCAGCCGTTACGACAGCCCATTCTCTGGAAACACCATATATTTT. V gene TRBV9 combines with J gene TRBJ1-3; tentative D call: TRBD1 (5 bases). The CDR3 totals 17 residues. Germline V gene lookup returns CDR1 SGDLS and CDR2 YYNGEE. V was shortened by 4 bases and J by 0 bases, with 17 bases between the two germline ends.

V and J are TRBV7-9 and TRBJ2-7; the D gene could be TRBD1 or TRBD2 (5 bases each). The CDR3 spans 14 residues. The ends were cut back, 3 bases at V and 2 bases at J, with 11 bases in the middle. Germline CDR1 is SEHNR and CDR2 is FQNEAQ (reference sequence). CDR3 protein: CASSFRDATYEQYF. The CDR3 region has the DNA TGTGCCAGCAGCTTCAGGGACGCCACCTACGAGCAGTACTTC.

For this clone: Other DNA sequences in this specimen translate into the identical CDR3. The chain joins TRBV19 to TRBJ2-1; unclear D gene. The V and J ends lost 1 base and 5 bases respectively, with 6 bases between them. Germline-derived CDR1 and CDR2 are LNHDA and SQIVND (reference sequence). CDR3 length: 13 residues. CDR3 in amino acids: CASSIGGNNEQFF. In DNA, the CDR3 is TGTGCCAGTAGTATAGGGGGAAACAATGAGCAGTTCTTC.

For this clone: Other DNA sequences from this sample encode an identical CDR3 as well. The chain carries TRBV28 and TRBJ1-5, with 7 bases fitting TRBD1. V dropped 5 bases and J dropped 2; count of bases not matched to a gene: 3. Germline V lookup: CDR1 MDHEN, CDR2 SYDVKM. The CDR3 has 14 residues. The CDR3 DNA reads as TGTGCCAGCAGTCTTGACAGGGGCAATCAGCCCCAGCATTTT. Translated, it gives CASSLDRGNQPQHF.

The chain links TRBV28 to TRBJ2-3; D unresolved. The CDR3 runs to 15 residues. V was shortened by 7 bases and J by 2 bases, with 16 bases between the two germline ends. Per the germline V gene, CDR1 is MDHEN and CDR2 is SYDVKM. CDR3 residues: CASTKQGMFTDTQYF. In DNA, the CDR3 is TGTGCCAGCACCAAACAAGGGATGTTCACAGATACGCAGTATTTT.

The CDR3 reads CASSLGGSYNSPLHF. The CDR3 DNA is TGTGCCAGCAGTTTAGGGGGCTCCTATAATTCACCCCTCCACTTT. V usage is TRBV28 and J usage is TRBJ1-6; D might be TRBD1 (5 bases). The V gene's germline CDR1 is MDHEN and CDR2 SYDVKM. This CDR3 spans 15 amino acids. Trimming removed 2 bases from V and 0 bases from J, with 5 bases in between.

The chain recombines TRBV11-2 with TRBJ1-1, with D unclear. This CDR3 spans 13 amino acids. V lost 5 bases to trimming and J lost 1 base, with 8 bases between them. Looked up from germline, CDR1 is SGHAT and CDR2 is FQNNGV. The CDR3 here is CASSRPGNTEAFF. The CDR3 DNA reads as TGTGCCAGCAGCCGCCCAGGGAACACTGAAGCTTTCTTT.

J is TRBJ2-2 and V is TRBV11-3; D might be TRBD1 (7 bases). There are 16 residues in the CDR3. Deletions cut 3 bases from V and 3 bases from J, with 14 bases between. Germline CDR1 SGHNT, CDR2 YENEEA. The CDR3 sequence: CASSFQTGTYTGELFF. CDR3 in DNA: TGTGCCAGCAGCTTTCAGACAGGGACTTACACCGGGGAGCTGTTTTTT. The variable domain in full, with the rest retrieved from reference TRBV11-3 and TRBJ2-2, is EAGVVQSPRYKIIEKKQPVAFWCNPISGHNTLYWYLQNLGQGPELLIRYENEEAVDDSQLPKDRFSAERLKGVDSTLKIQPAELGDSAVYLCASSFQTGTYTGELFFGEGSRLTVL.

The V and J genes are TRBV19 and TRBJ2-1; 7 nucleotides align to TRBD2. Trimming removed 7 bases from V and 4 bases from J; junction bases left unmatched: 10. The CDR3 is 15 amino acids. Per germline, CDR1 LNHDA and CDR2 SQIVND (reference sequence). CDR3 DNA sequence: TGTGCCAGTAAATTAGCGGGTGGACCTTACAATGAGCAGTTCTTC. It specifies CASKLAGGPYNEQFF.

This rearrangement joins TRBV2 to TRBJ2-3; 7 nucleotides line up with TRBD1. The junction had 8 bases not matched to a gene; V was cut back by 9 bases and J by 2 bases. The CDR3 loop spans 14 amino acids. CDR1 is SNHLY and CDR2 is FYNNEI in the germline V gene. The CDR3 DNA follows: TGTGCCAGGGGGGACAGTTGGGACACAGATACGCAGTATTTT. This gives the protein CARGDSWDTDTQYF.

This chain joins TRBV5-4 and TRBJ2-2, with TRBD2 matching over 8 bases. This CDR3 has 16 amino acids. Germline CDR1 is SGHNT and CDR2 is YYREEE (reference sequence). J was trimmed by 7 bases and V by 0 bases; bases with no gene match: 8. The CDR3 DNA reads as TGTGCCAGCAGCTTGGCCTTGCGGGGGGCAGACGGGGAGCTGTTTTTT. As protein: CASSLALRGADGELFF.